The 9 T cell receptor beta chains below all came from one sample that was sequenced in a study of glioma-infiltrating T cells. The iRepertoire nested amplicon-rescue multiplex PCR amplified TCR alpha and beta CDR3s from RNA. TCRdb independently ran MiXCR on the multiplex PCR reads; one entry per CDR3 protein. This table holds under 150,000 distinct CDR3 sequences, 24% found once. Sequencing was performed on glioma tissue, nonneoplastic brain tissue, or PBMCs (not recorded which). The receptor set was obtained from a human donor with low-grade glioma or glioblastoma, undergoing nonglioma brain surgery, or in good health (not recorded which).

To note about this clonotype: The junction and the germline gene differ at one end; a read error may be behind it. The J gene is TRBJ2-3, the V gene TRBV24-1; 11 bases agree with TRBD1. This CDR3 region has 16 residues. Germline CDR1 is KGHDR and CDR2 is SFDVKD. The CDR3 here is CATSTAGQGAGDTRYF. As DNA, the CDR3 is TGTGCCACTTCGACGGCTGGACAGGGGGCTGGAGATACGCGGTATTTT.

This clonotype was observed many times. The chain employs TRBV10-3 and TRBJ2-5, with a tentative D call TRBD1 (6 bases). Germline values: CDR1 ENHRY, CDR2 SYGVKD. The CDR3 is 14 residues long. Deletions cut 3 bases from V and 1 base from J, with 9 bases between. DNA of the CDR3: TGTGCCATCAGTGACACAGGGCCCCAAGAGACCCAGTACTTC. Translating it yields CAISDTGPQETQYF.

The genes are TRBV25-1 and TRBJ2-1; D assignment may be TRBD1 or TRBD2 (5 bases each). The CDR3 loop spans 16 amino acids. V was shortened by 1 base and J by 5 bases, with 15 bases between the two germline ends. Germline V gives CDR1 MGHDK, CDR2 SYGVNS. CDR3 protein: CASSEWGKGRHNEQFF. The CDR3 bases are TGTGCCAGCAGTGAATGGGGGAAGGGGAGACACAATGAGCAGTTCTTC.

The chain couples TRBV7-9 to TRBJ1-2; 10 nucleotides match TRBD1. This CDR3 has 14 residues. Germline CDR1 is SEHNR and CDR2 is FQNEAQ (reference sequence). Losses at the gene ends were 3 bases for V and 7 bases for J; bases not matched to a gene: 5. The CDR3 reads CASSFGTGEGGYTF. CDR3 coding DNA: TGTGCCAGCAGCTTCGGGACAGGGGAGGGTGGCTACACCTTC.

The V call is TRBV6-1, the J call TRBJ2-1, with TRBD1 matching over 10 bases. V shed 10 bases and J 3 bases; nucleotides not matched to a gene: 6. The germline V gene has CDR1 MNHNS and CDR2 SASEGT. The CDR3 consists of 14 residues. Here the CDR3 DNA reads TGTGCCATCAGGGACAGGGGAAACTACAATGAGCAGTTCTTC. This encodes CAIRDRGNYNEQFF.

V and J are TRBV19 and TRBJ1-5; D may be TRBD1 (6 bases). In germline, CDR1 is LNHDA, CDR2 SQIVND (reference sequence). The CDR3 consists of 16 residues. Trimming cost V 4 bases and J 5 bases, with 18 bases left between them. In nucleotides, the CDR3 is TGTGCCAGTAGTAAAAGTCGGCAGGGGCGCGATCAGCCCCAGCATTTT. The encoded protein is CASSKSRQGRDQPQHF.

This chain joins TRBV28 and TRBJ1-6; D remains unclear. From germline, CDR1 is MDHEN and CDR2 SYDVKM. V was trimmed by 6 bases and J by 4 bases, leaving 10 bases between them. This CDR3 has 14 amino acids. CDR3 residues: CASSQAGYNSPLHF. CDR3 DNA: TGTGCCAGCAGCCAAGCAGGTTATAATTCACCCCTCCACTTT.

This clonotype was seen repeatedly, ten times or more. The rearrangement joins TRBV2 to TRBJ2-5, with 7 bases matching TRBD1. From germline, CDR1 is SNHLY and CDR2 FYNNEI. J gave up 3 bases and V 4 bases, and 8 bases lay outside the gene matches. This CDR3 region has 15 residues. CDR3 sequence: CASSVPAGTEETQYF. The CDR3 DNA reads TGTGCCAGCAGTGTTCCCGCCGGGACAGAAGAGACCCAGTACTTC.

This clonotype was counted between two and nine times. V gene TRBV10-3 combines with J gene TRBJ2-5, with D unclear. V dropped 3 bases and J dropped 2 bases, with 13 bases sitting between them. Germline V gene data show CDR1 as ENHRY and CDR2 as SYGVKD. This CDR3 spans 15 amino acids. The CDR3: CAISDPWGRQETQYF. Written as DNA, the CDR3 is TGTGCCATCAGTGACCCCTGGGGTAGGCAAGAGACCCAGTACTTC.